This TCR beta chain emerged from a study of blood T cells in healthy people across ages. Study background: Per two T cells, template switching captured roughly one barcoded beta molecule.

Each donor was a healthy Caucasian individual from Russia, aged about 6 to 100. This CDR3 comprises 11 residues. V shed 4 bases and J shed 11 bases, with 11 bases lying between them. The germline CDR1 and CDR2 sequences are SGHNT and YENEEA. A sample-barcoded 5' primer and a J-beta primer mix were used in a second PCR of about 7 to 11 cycles. A single record per CDR3 protein comes from TCRdb applying MiXCR to the 5' RACE reads. The sample lists hundreds of thousands of distinct CDR3 sequences, around two fifths occurring once. The material sequenced was blood. The receptor's source is a man at least 80 years old in good health. This chain joins TRBV11-3 and TRBJ2-5, with no clear D. For the CDR3, the DNA is TGTGCCAGCAGCTCCGTTGGGCGGCAGTACTTC. Translated, it gives CASSSVGRQYF.